Listed here are 5 T cell receptor beta chains from one sample, sequenced in a study of shared clonotypes between healthy human individuals. Libraries were prepared by immunoSEQ multiplex PCR; TCRdb keeps only in-frame clonotypes and omits some of them. The sample consists of 2 million to 3 million clones, roughly nine tenths of them appearing once. The specimen sequenced was naive CD4+ T cells sorted from blood. Specified subset: CD45RA+ positively selected. The source of these receptors is a man younger than 35 in good health.

Details on this clone: Other DNA sequences of this sample code for an identical CDR3. This CDR3 reads CASSLRGETQYF. The DNA of the CDR3 is TGCGCCAGCAGCCTCCGAGGCGAGACCCAGTACTTC. The chain has TRBV5-1 and TRBJ2-5; D not resolved. Germline CDR1 is SGHRS and CDR2 is YFSETQ. Trimming took off 4 bases at V and 5 bases at J, with 9 bases between the two ends. The CDR3 length is 12 residues.

The gene calls are TRBV25-1 and TRBJ2-1; tentatively, D is TRBD1 or TRBD2 (6 bases each). With 6 bases removed from V and 2 bases from J, the gap between germline ends came to 14 bases. The CDR3 runs to 15 residues. Germline V lookup: CDR1 MGHDK, CDR2 SYGVNS. CDR3 nucleotides: TGTGCCAGCAGCGAGGTGGGGGGCCCCTACAATGAGCAGTTCTTC. Amino acids: CASSEVGGPYNEQFF.

This clone has just one count. This chain links TRBV19 with TRBJ2-5; 7 bases are shared with TRBD1. J lost 5 bases, V lost 5 bases, and 8 bases had no gene match. Germline V gives CDR1 LNHDA, CDR2 SQIVND (reference sequence). The CDR3 contains 14 residues. Written as DNA, the CDR3 is TGTGCCAGTAGTGGGACAGCCCTCGCGGAGACCCAGTACTTC. Translating it yields CASSGTALAETQYF. Filled out from reference TRBV19 and TRBJ2-5, the complete variable domain reads DGGITQSPKYLFRKEGQNVTLSCEQNLNHDAMYWYRQDPGQGLRLIYYSQIVNDFQKGDIAEGYSVSREKKESFPLTVTSAQKNPTAFYLCASSGTALAETQYFGPGTRLLVL.

V and J are TRBV5-1 and TRBJ1-6; unclear D gene. Germline V gives CDR1 SGHRS, CDR2 YFSETQ. V dropped 6 bases and J dropped 8 bases, with 9 bases sitting between them. The CDR3 consists of 12 residues. This CDR3 reads CASNLPDSPLHF. CDR3 nucleotides: TGCGCCAGCAACTTACCGGATTCACCCCTCCACTTT.

This clone was seen only once. V is TRBV19 and J is TRBJ2-7; D gene uncertain. This CDR3 contains 13 residues. Trimming shortened V by 0 bases and J by 6 bases, and 9 bases separated the two germline ends. CDR1 LNHDA and CDR2 SQIVND come from the germline V gene (reference sequence). The CDR3 loop is CASSIDGVLEQYF. The DNA for the CDR3 is TGTGCCAGTAGTATAGATGGGGTTCTCGAGCAGTACTTC.